This T cell receptor (beta chain) was retrieved from a study of blood T cell repertoires in COVID-19. This CDR3 has 13 residues. The germline V gene encodes CDR1 LNHNV and CDR2 YYDKDF (reference sequence). Trimming removed 8 bases at V and 9 bases at J, with 18 bases between. The method was immunoSEQ multiplex PCR; TCRdb's version includes in-frame clones alone and lacks a portion of them. The table records about 120,000 clones, more than 70% of them present only once. This rearrangement joins TRBV15 to TRBJ2-3; maybe TRBD2 (5 bases). The TCR originated in a human donor in a cohort sampled during active COVID-19. The sequenced material came from peripheral blood. CDR3 DNA sequence: TGTGCCACCGCAAAGAGCGGAGGAGCCACGCAGTATTTT. It specifies CATAKSGGATQYF. Full variable domain (outside the CDR3, taken from reference TRBV15 and TRBJ2-3): DAMVIQNPRYQVTQFGKPVTLSCSQTLNHNVMYWYQQKSSQAPKLLFHYYDKDFNNEADTPDNFQSRRPNTSFCFLDIRSPGLGDTAMYLCATAKSGGATQYFGPGTRLTVL.